The rows below give T cell receptor beta chains drawn from one sample of a study of blood T cell repertoires in COVID-19. The data were produced by immunoSEQ multiplex PCR, yet TCRdb's version contains in-frame clones alone and is incomplete. The sample has about 400,000 clones, around 87% seen once; the top ten hold about 2.1%. The specimen was PBMCs or T cells enriched from blood (not recorded which). All receptors come from a man aged 35 to 55 in a cohort exposed to, infected with or recovered from COVID-19 (not recorded which). The CDR3 runs from the conserved cysteine through the conserved F or W. The D gene is left open where the match is weak. Where a row states a size, it is once, few, many or the class of an expanded clone; other rows omit it.

D: -
J: TRBJ2-1
size: -
V: TRBV5-1
CDR3: CASSLAGGGARSEQFF
DNA: TGCGCCAGCAGCTTGGCCGGTGGGGGCGCTCGGTCTGAGCAGTTCTTC

D: -
J: TRBJ2-7
size: -
V: TRBV27
CDR3: CASSPQLAAHEQYF
DNA: TGTGCCAGCAGTCCCCAGTTAGCGGCCCACGAGCAGTACTTC

D: -
J: TRBJ2-5
size: few
V: TRBV12-5
CDR3: CASAVEGETQYF
DNA: TGTGCTAGTGCCGTTGAGGGAGAGACCCAGTACTTC

D: TRBD1
J: TRBJ2-3
size: -
V: TRBV18
CDR3: CASSTQGQITDTQYF
DNA: TGTGCCAGCTCAACCCAGGGACAGATCACAGATACGCAGTATTTT

D: TRBD1
J: TRBJ1-2
size: -
V: TRBV18
CDR3: CASSPPGTGANYGYTF
DNA: TGTGCCAGCTCACCACCCGGAACAGGGGCTAACTATGGCTACACCTTC

D: TRBD1
J: TRBJ2-1
size: -
V: TRBV19
CDR3: CASSPGQDLNEQFF
DNA: TGTGCCAGTAGTCCAGGACAGGACCTGAATGAGCAGTTCTTC

D: -
J: TRBJ1-2
size: once
V: TRBV2
CDR3: CASSPNDRPNYGYTF
DNA: TGTGCCAGCAGTCCCAACGACAGGCCTAACTATGGCTACACCTTC

D: TRBD2
J: TRBJ2-7
size: -
V: TRBV29-1
CDR3: CSVEVLLAGTYEQYF
DNA: TGCAGCGTTGAAGTATTACTAGCGGGGACCTACGAGCAGTACTTC

D: TRBD1
J: TRBJ2-1
size: -
V: TRBV9
CDR3: CASSDRGPYNEQFF
DNA: TGTGCCAGCAGCGACAGGGGTCCCTACAATGAGCAGTTCTTC

D: TRBD2
J: TRBJ2-1
size: once
V: TRBV2
CDR3: CASSEASGRPNEQFF
DNA: TGTGCCAGCAGTGAGGCTAGCGGGAGACCCAATGAGCAGTTCTTC

D: TRBD2
J: TRBJ2-1
size: -
V: TRBV6-5
CDR3: CASSRTSGLENEQFF
DNA: TGTGCCAGCAGTCGGACTAGCGGGCTCGAAAATGAGCAGTTCTTC

D: -
J: TRBJ2-5
size: -
V: TRBV5-1
CDR3: CASSASGEETQYF
DNA: TGCGCCAGCAGCGCGTCAGGGGAGGAGACCCAGTACTTC

D: -
J: TRBJ1-4
size: -
V: TRBV2
CDR3: CASSHEGTRGNEKLFF
DNA: TGTGCCAGCAGTCACGAGGGGACACGCGGTAATGAAAAACTGTTTTTT

D: -
J: TRBJ1-3
size: few
V: TRBV11-2
CDR3: CASTPRGSGNTIYF
DNA: TGTGCCAGCACCCCCAGGGGCTCTGGAAACACCATATATTTT

D: TRBD2
J: TRBJ2-5
size: -
V: TRBV5-6
CDR3: CASSLLAGERETQYF
DNA: TGTGCCAGCAGCTTGCTAGCGGGAGAACGAGAGACCCAGTACTTC

D: -
J: TRBJ2-1
size: -
V: TRBV5-1
CDR3: CASSFLSPLGNEQFF
DNA: TGCGCCAGCAGCTTCCTCTCTCCCCTCGGGAATGAGCAGTTCTTC

D: -
J: TRBJ2-2
size: -
V: TRBV2
CDR3: CATQGPPRAGELFF
DNA: TGTGCCACACAAGGTCCCCCGAGGGCCGGGGAGCTGTTTTTT

D: -
J: TRBJ2-1
size: -
V: TRBV10-2
CDR3: CASMGLGRNEQFF
DNA: TGCGCCAGCATGGGACTCGGGCGGAATGAGCAGTTCTTC

D: TRBD1
J: TRBJ2-7
size: -
V: TRBV11-2
CDR3: CASSLGDSSYEQYF
DNA: TGTGCCAGCAGCTTAGGGGACAGCTCCTACGAGCAGTACTTC

D: -
J: TRBJ1-4
size: -
V: TRBV5-1
CDR3: CASSPQTLPANEKLFF
DNA: TGCGCCAGCAGCCCACAAACCCTGCCCGCTAATGAAAAACTGTTTTTT

D: -
J: TRBJ1-3
size: few
V: TRBV5-5
CDR3: CASEGAGNTIYF
DNA: TGTGCCAGCGAGGGGGCTGGAAACACCATATATTTT

D: -
J: TRBJ2-6
size: -
V: TRBV19
CDR3: CASSIWNRVLTGANVLTF
DNA: TGTGCCAGTAGTATTTGGAACAGGGTCCTAACCGGGGCCAACGTCCTGACTTTC

D: TRBD1
J: TRBJ1-2
size: -
V: TRBV6-1
CDR3: CASSEEPGQVGGYTF
DNA: TGTGCCAGCAGTGAAGAGCCGGGACAGGTCGGTGGCTACACCTTC

D: TRBD1
J: TRBJ1-2
size: -
V: TRBV7-9
CDR3: CASSPRQGDYGYTF
DNA: TGTGCCAGCAGCCCCCGACAGGGAGACTATGGCTACACCTTC

D: -
J: TRBJ2-2
size: -
V: TRBV29-1
CDR3: CSVEDPGTGELFF
DNA: TGCAGCGTTGAAGATCCGGGAACCGGGGAGCTGTTTTTT

D: -
J: TRBJ2-7
size: -
V: TRBV6-1
CDR3: CASSEVRGGRDEQYF
DNA: TGTGCCAGCAGTGAAGTTCGTGGAGGGCGCGACGAGCAGTACTTC

D: -
J: TRBJ2-5
size: -
V: TRBV5-4
CDR3: CASSPSVTKETQYF
DNA: TGTGCCAGCAGCCCCTCGGTCACTAAAGAGACCCAGTACTTC

D: TRBD2
J: TRBJ2-1
size: -
V: TRBV18
CDR3: CASSGGLADSYNEQFF
DNA: TGTGCCAGCTCAGGAGGACTAGCGGACTCCTACAATGAGCAGTTCTTC

D: -
J: TRBJ1-1
size: -
V: TRBV19
CDR3: CASKVWTENTEAFF
DNA: TGTGCCAGTAAGGTTTGGACAGAGAACACTGAAGCTTTCTTT

D: -
J: TRBJ1-3
size: -
V: TRBV6-5
CDR3: CATITGGLGGNTIYF
DNA: TGTGCCACCATCACTGGGGGACTGGGTGGAAACACCATATATTTT

D: TRBD1
J: TRBJ2-1
size: -
V: TRBV6-5
CDR3: CASSYSLRTGYNEQFF
DNA: TGTGCCAGCAGTTACTCGTTGAGGACAGGATACAATGAGCAGTTCTTC

D: TRBD2
J: TRBJ2-4
size: -
V: TRBV7-2
CDR3: CASSPTSGTWDIQYF
DNA: TGTGCCAGCAGCCCGACTAGCGGGACTTGGGACATTCAGTACTTC

D: -
J: TRBJ2-4
size: -
V: TRBV29-1
CDR3: CSVEGGRPGINIQYF
DNA: TGCAGCGTTGAGGGGGGGCGCCCCGGGATAAACATTCAGTACTTC

D: TRBD1
J: TRBJ2-2
size: -
V: TRBV6-5
CDR3: CASRGTGENTGELFF
DNA: TGTGCCAGCAGGGGGACAGGGGAGAACACCGGGGAGCTGTTTTTT

D: TRBD1
J: TRBJ2-7
size: few
V: TRBV7-6
CDR3: CASSSGQGGEQYF
DNA: TGTGCCAGCAGCTCGGGACAGGGCGGCGAGCAGTACTTC

D: TRBD2
J: TRBJ2-7
size: once
V: TRBV18
CDR3: CASSPAREYGEQYF
DNA: TGTGCCAGCTCACCGGCGCGGGAGTACGGCGAGCAGTACTTC

D: TRBD2
J: TRBJ2-1
size: -
V: TRBV7-2
CDR3: CASSLVGGESSSYNEQFF
DNA: TGTGCCAGCAGCTTAGTGGGGGGGGAGTCCAGCTCCTACAATGAGCAGTTCTTC